This T cell receptor beta chain was obtained from a study of shared T cell receptors in the human thymus. TCRdb's copy holds only in-frame clones and misses some; the assay was immunoSEQ multiplex PCR. The table shows under 450,000 clones, with 95% occurring only once. Germline CDR1 and CDR2: DFQATT and SNEGSKA (reference sequence). The V end was cut by 6 bases, the J end by 6 bases, with 8 bases between. The CDR3 has 11 amino acids. This TCR was recovered from a human donor. Input material: thymocytes. The chain uses TRBV20-1 and TRBJ2-2; D unclear. In nucleotides, the CDR3 is TGCAGTGCATCCCGGGCCGGGGAGCTGTTTTTT. Translated: CSASRAGELFF.